This TCR beta chain originates from a study of shared clonotypes between healthy human individuals (dated by TCRdb to 2018 to 2020). The study in broad terms: A couple of women and three men aged 18 to 49 years were included in the cohort. Different laboratories and diverse techniques were used to prepare libraries and sequence TCR repertoires, to increase sequencing depth and limit assay-specific biases. Leukapheresis yielded between about 0.9 and 10 billion PBMCs per donor. The study deeply sequenced blood TCR repertoires of five healthy adults to estimate repertoire size and the extent of clonotype sharing between individuals. Here is what the overall study found, with its caveats: Pairwise subsampling led to the expectation that sequencing depth would affect the degree of clonotype sharing among donors. Because the study included a small number of donors, the genetic and exposure-history diversity represented was limited. Sampling was restricted to blood, and TCR repertoires in tissues likely differ from the TCR repertoires found in blood.

This clone appeared a single time. The antigen it binds to is not known. No much larger clone is present one base from it, and per-base qualities are unavailable. Using the deep immunoSEQ assay, multiplex PCR amplified TCR CDR3 regions from genomic DNA. For each cell subset, the extracted genomic DNA was distributed evenly across all wells of several immunoSEQ 96-well plates, and each plate served as one replicate. For unsorted PBMC, each replicate PCR was loaded with roughly 330 ng genomic DNA, equivalent to around 30,000 T cell genomes. Ten immunoSEQ deep assay plates were used to sequence unsorted PBMC genomic DNA. Purified libraries were quantified with a Qubit 3.0 fluorometer, sized on a Bioanalyzer 2100, and re-quantified with the KAPA Library Quantification kit. Each immunoSEQ 96-well plate was sequenced on its own single-read 150-cycle Illumina NextSeq 550 flow cell. In the original analysis: Because the immunoSEQ output held only junctional sequences and lacked quality scores, the filtering could not match the filtering applied to full-length reads. To assign V/J genes and CDR3, sequences were annotated against IMGT germline references using PyIR, a Python wrapper for IgBLAST v1.9. Reads were removed for weak V/J assignments (E-value above 1e-6), missing CDR3, stop codons, out-of-frame junctions, or ambiguous translated residues. V3J clonotypes were defined by identical inferred V gene, J gene, and CDR3 amino acid sequence. Percentage overlap between repertoires was calculated by dividing the number of shared unique clonotypes by the size of the smaller repertoire. Three approaches were used to assess repertoire richness: RTK rarefaction, the Chao1 estimator, and Recon v2.1 estimates of unobserved clonotypes. TCRdb stores this immuneACCESS table with in-frame sequences only. Part of the clones is absent; in the studies checked, under half of the shortfall reflects unresolved V genes, and no reason is known for the rest. The V and J calls and the clone size are those of that table, but D and trimming were determined from the DNA. The sample data list about half a million clones, and about 85% of these were observed just once. 9.5% to 15% of the sample is held by the ten biggest clonotypes.

Via the germline V gene, CDR1 is SGHRS and CDR2 YFSETQ. From cysteine to phenylalanine, the CDR3 is 14 amino acids long. Of all the DNA, just the CDR3 is kept, 42 bases in frame from base 1. V is pruned by 5 bases and J by 2 bases, leaving 4 bases of the junction without a gene match. The donors were healthy, HIV-negative adults who had no recently reported acute infections or vaccinations. Only Caucasian adults living in Nashville, Tennessee, USA were represented among the donors. For unsorted samples, about 90 million PBMCs were counted and genomic DNA was extracted with the QIAamp DNA Blood Mini kit. Blood was obtained by leukapheresis, after which PBMCs were separated by Ficoll-Histopaque density gradient centrifugation and cryopreserved in liquid nitrogen vapor phase.

This TCR was recovered from a woman aged 40 to 50 in good health. Some clones in this sample may be carry-over from other donors' samples. Sequenced input: PBMCs. Recombination joined TRBV5-1 with TRBJ2-7, and 10 bases in between align with TRBD1. The CDR3 reads CASRWDRGTYEQYF. The nucleotides read TGCGCCAGCAGGTGGGACAGGGGAACCTACGAGCAGTACTTC.